Below, 22 T cell receptor beta chains from the same sample are listed, as sequenced in a study of cytomegalovirus exposure and HLA in healthy donors. The PCR ran on 60 Vbeta and 13 Jbeta primers. Some clones are missing from TCRdb's copy, which holds only in-frame ones; the method was immunoSEQ multiplex PCR. The top ten hold about 3.5% of the sample, which has 95,000 to 150,000 clones, about 84% seen once. The source material was PBMCs. These receptors came from a man aged 40-49 years in good health and CMV-seronegative.

V is TRBV5-5 and J is TRBJ1-4; no firm D call. V was pared by 3 bases and J by 4 bases, with 13 bases between. CDR3 length: 15 residues. In germline, CDR1 is SGHKS, CDR2 YYEKEE (reference sequence). For the CDR3, the DNA is TGTGCCAGCAGCTCCTCTACAGAGTTTAATGAAAAACTGTTTTTT. Translation: CASSSSTEFNEKLFF.

This clone has just one count. The chain uses TRBV9 and TRBJ1-3; TRBD1 agrees at 7 bases. V gave up 0 bases and J gave up 0 bases; unmatched junction bases: 3. Per the germline V gene, CDR1 is SGDLS and CDR2 is YYNGEE. The CDR3 consists of 16 residues. CDR3 nucleotide sequence: TGTGCCAGCAGCGTAGCGGACAGGAACTCTGGAAACACCATATATTTT. The encoded protein is CASSVADRNSGNTIYF.

The chain couples TRBV7-6 to TRBJ2-3; D is uncertain. V lost 1 base and J 2 bases, leaving 10 bases between the germline ends. This CDR3 is built from 15 residues. The germline V gene has CDR1 SGHVS and CDR2 FNYEAQ. CDR3 protein: CASSLDSSFTDTQYF. The CDR3 DNA follows: TGTGCCAGCAGCTTAGATAGCTCTTTCACAGATACGCAGTATTTT.

The V and J genes are TRBV30 and TRBJ1-1; 7 positions agree with TRBD1. Germline values: CDR1 GTSNPN, CDR2 SVGIG (reference sequence). The CDR3 is 15 amino acids. The V and J ends lost 0 bases and 3 bases, in that order; junction bases with no gene match: 7. CDR3 sequence reads: CAWSVGGRGDTEAFF. CDR3 sequence (DNA): TGTGCCTGGAGTGTAGGGGGCAGGGGCGACACTGAAGCTTTCTTT.

This clone was observed a handful of times. The chain is built from TRBV19 and TRBJ1-5, with D uncertain. Trimming removed 6 bases at V and 1 base at J, with 22 bases between. CDR1 and CDR2 (germline): LNHDA, SQIVND (reference sequence). CDR3 size: 18 residues. The CDR3 coding sequence is TGTGCCAGTAGCAACGCCGCCGCACCACTCCCAAGCAATCAGCCCCAGCATTTT. Its protein product is CASSNAAAPLPSNQPQHF.

The V call is TRBV7-3, the J call TRBJ2-1; 7 bases match TRBD1. This CDR3 is built from 13 residues. Germline V gene sequence: CDR1 SGHTA, CDR2 FQGTGA. V dropped 4 bases and J dropped 8; count of bases not matched to a gene: 5. Here the CDR3 DNA reads TGTGCCAGCAGCTCCGACAGGGTTGATGAGCAGTTCTTC. Its translation: CASSSDRVDEQFF.

Only one count was recorded for this clone. The chain recombines TRBV28 with TRBJ1-4, with TRBD1 matching over 10 bases. The CDR3 covers 15 residues. Germline assignment: CDR1 MDHEN and CDR2 SYDVKM. The ends lost 6 bases at V and 7 bases at J; junction bases unmatched: 8. DNA of the CDR3: TGTGCCAGCAGCGGGACAGGGGAGGTGCCTGAAAAACTGTTTTTT. It is translated as CASSGTGEVPEKLFF. Variable domain in full (rest from reference TRBV28 and TRBJ1-4): DVKVTQSSRYLVKRTGEKVFLECVQDMDHENMFWYRQDPGLGLRLIYFSYDVKMKEKGDIPEGYSVSREKKERFSLILESASTNQTSMYLCASSGTGEVPEKLFFGSGTQLSVL.

This clone appeared a single time. The chain combines TRBV9 with TRBJ2-3, with D unresolved. The germline V gene has CDR1 SGDLS and CDR2 YYNGEE. The CDR3 covers 11 residues. Trimming left V 7 bases short and J 5 bases short, with 8 bases between. CDR3 nucleotide sequence: TGTGCCAGCGGCGGCGGAGATACGCAGTATTTT. Translation: CASGGGDTQYF. Drawing the rest from reference TRBV9 and TRBJ2-3, the complete variable domain is DSGVTQTPKHLITATGQRVTLRCSPRSGDLSVYWYQQSLDQGLQFLIQYYNGEERAKGNILERFSAQQFPDLHSELNLSSLELGDSALYFCASGGGDTQYFGPGTRLTVL.

The rearrangement uses TRBV28 and TRBJ1-5, with D possibly being TRBD1 (6 bases). The CDR3 length is 15 residues. Germline V CDR1 and CDR2: MDHEN, SYDVKM. V shed 8 bases and J shed 3 bases, with 17 bases lying between them. This chain's CDR3 is CASRITAGVNQPQHF. The CDR3 bases are TGTGCCAGCCGGATAACGGCAGGGGTCAATCAGCCCCAGCATTTT.

The chain employs TRBV2 and TRBJ2-5; 7 nucleotides match TRBD1. From germline, CDR1 is SNHLY and CDR2 FYNNEI. Unmatched junction bases numbered 7, after V lost 5 bases and J lost 1 base. This CDR3 is 15 amino acids long. This CDR3 is CASSTLDRTQETQYF. The DNA of the CDR3 is TGTGCCAGCAGTACCTTGGACAGGACCCAAGAGACCCAGTACTTC.

The genes are TRBV7-9 and TRBJ2-7; TRBD1 might be the D (6 bases). CDR3 size: 14 residues. Germline CDR1 is SEHNR and CDR2 is FQNEAQ (reference sequence). V was pared by 5 bases and J by 1 base, with 12 bases between. The CDR3: CASSPTGNSYEQYF. In nucleotides, the CDR3 is TGTGCCAGCAGCCCTACAGGGAATTCCTACGAGCAGTACTTC.

The chain combines TRBV6-1 with TRBJ1-5, with D unresolved. Germline V gives CDR1 MNHNS, CDR2 SASEGT. V lost 5 bases to trimming and J lost 11 bases, with 13 bases between them. CDR3 length equals 12 residues. CDR3 DNA: TGTGCCAGCAGTCATAACCCCGAGTCCCAGCATTTT. Its translation: CASSHNPESQHF.

The chain is built from TRBV28 and TRBJ2-7; 8 bases fit TRBD1. Trimming removed 7 bases from V and 6 bases from J; junction bases left unmatched: 11. Germline CDR1 is MDHEN and CDR2 is SYDVKM. The CDR3 length is 14 residues. CDR3 residues: CASTLRDRLSEQYF. The DNA for the CDR3 is TGTGCCAGCACCCTTAGGGACAGGCTCTCCGAGCAGTACTTC.

The J gene is TRBJ2-5, the V gene TRBV5-5; 8 bases match TRBD1. The end of the DNA aligns better with TRBJ2-7, so the J call may be wrong. Per the germline V gene, CDR1 is SGHKS and CDR2 is YYEKEE (reference sequence). CDR3 length: 14 amino acids. CDR3 loop: CASSLLQGVNEQYF. The CDR3, as DNA: TGTGCCAGCAGCTTGCTACAGGGGGTCAACGAGCAGTACTTC.

The chain combines TRBV19 with TRBJ1-2; D gene ambiguous. The CDR3 sequence is 12 residues long. Trimming took 5 bases from V and 8 from J, leaving 12 bases between them. In germline, CDR1 is LNHDA, CDR2 SQIVND (reference sequence). Written as DNA, the CDR3 is TGTGCCAGTAGTCCCGGGAGTGTCGGCTACACCTTC. Translated, it gives CASSPGSVGYTF.

The chain uses TRBV7-2 and TRBJ2-7, with 8 bases that match TRBD2. V dropped 2 bases and J dropped 0; count of bases not matched to a gene: 6. The germline V gene has CDR1 SGHTA and CDR2 FQGNSA. The CDR3 is 16 residues long. The CDR3 sequence: CASSLRRGATSYEQYF. CDR3 sequence (DNA): TGTGCCAGCAGCTTAAGGCGGGGGGCAACCTCCTACGAGCAGTACTTC.

This chain connects TRBV7-9 to TRBJ1-2; 12 bases line up with TRBD1. This CDR3 contains 19 residues. CDR1 SEHNR and CDR2 FQNEAQ come from the germline V gene (reference sequence). J gave up 3 bases and V 4 bases, and 15 bases lay outside the gene matches. The CDR3 DNA is TGTGCCAGCAGCTGGATCGGGACAGGGGGCGCCCGTCGTGACTATGGCTACACCTTC. Translated, it gives CASSWIGTGGARRDYGYTF. Full variable domain (remainder filled in from reference TRBV7-9 and TRBJ1-2): DTGVSQNPRHKITKRGQNVTFRCDPISEHNRLYWYRQTLGQGPEFLTYFQNEAQLEKSRLLSDRFSAERPKGSFSTLEIQRTEQGDSAMYLCASSWIGTGGARRDYGYTFGSGTRLTVV.

This rearrangement joins TRBV9 to TRBJ1-6; possible D gene TRBD1, 6 bases. Germline-derived CDR1 and CDR2 are SGDLS and YYNGEE. The CDR3 consists of 16 residues. The V end lost 4 bases, the J end lost 1 base, and 12 bases lay between the germline ends. CDR3 amino acids: CASSKTGYSYNSPLHF. Here the CDR3 DNA reads TGTGCCAGCAGCAAAACAGGGTATTCCTATAATTCACCCCTCCACTTT.

V usage is TRBV19 and J usage is TRBJ1-3; tentative D call: TRBD1 (6 bases). The germline V gene has CDR1 LNHDA and CDR2 SQIVND (reference sequence). V dropped 5 bases and J dropped 0 bases, with 17 bases sitting between them. The CDR3 has 17 residues. The DNA for the CDR3 is TGTGCCAGTAGTCTTCGGGGGGCCATCGTCTCTGGAAACACCATATATTTT. It yields the protein CASSLRGAIVSGNTIYF.

The chain links TRBV5-5 to TRBJ1-1; D is perhaps TRBD1 (6 bases). The CDR3 consists of 16 residues. V lost 5 bases and J 2 bases, leaving 19 bases between the germline ends. CDR1 is SGHKS and CDR2 is YYEKEE in the germline V gene (reference sequence). CDR3: CASRPFLMTGNTEAFF. For the CDR3, the DNA is TGTGCCAGCAGACCCTTCCTCATGACAGGAAACACTGAAGCTTTCTTT.

V usage is TRBV6-1 and J usage is TRBJ2-1, with TRBD2 identical over 13 bases. Germline V CDR1 and CDR2: MNHNS, SASEGT. The CDR3 runs to 15 residues. After removal of 6 bases from V and 6 bases from J, the junction contained 5 bases not matched to a gene. The CDR3 DNA reads as TGTGCCAGCAGGGAACTAGCGGGGGGGCCCAATGAGCAGTTCTTC. This sequence encodes CASRELAGGPNEQFF.

The CDR3 DNA sequence: TGTGCCATCGCGGATTCGCCGGGCTATGGCTACACCTTC. It specifies CAIADSPGYGYTF. This sequence joins TRBV10-3 and TRBJ1-2; unclear D gene. The germline gives CDR1 ENHRY, CDR2 SYGVKD. V was clipped by 8 bases and J by 4 bases, with 14 bases between them. The CDR3 runs 13 residues.